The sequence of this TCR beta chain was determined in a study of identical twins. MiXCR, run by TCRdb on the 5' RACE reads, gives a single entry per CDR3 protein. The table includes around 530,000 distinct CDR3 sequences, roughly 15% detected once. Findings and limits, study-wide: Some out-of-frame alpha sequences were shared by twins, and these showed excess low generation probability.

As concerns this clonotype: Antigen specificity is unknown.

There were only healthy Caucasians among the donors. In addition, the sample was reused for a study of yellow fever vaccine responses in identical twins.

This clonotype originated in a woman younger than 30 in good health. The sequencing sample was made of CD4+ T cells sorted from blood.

This CDR3 reads CASRDQGLAGDEQYF. CDR3 in DNA: TGTGCCAGCAGAGACCAGGGACTAGCGGGAGACGAGCAGTACTTC. The J gene is TRBJ2-7, the V gene TRBV28; 14 bases align to TRBD2. Germline values: CDR1 MDHEN, CDR2 SYDVKM. Trimming removed 6 bases from V and 5 bases from J; junction bases left unmatched: 6. This CDR3 contains 15 residues.